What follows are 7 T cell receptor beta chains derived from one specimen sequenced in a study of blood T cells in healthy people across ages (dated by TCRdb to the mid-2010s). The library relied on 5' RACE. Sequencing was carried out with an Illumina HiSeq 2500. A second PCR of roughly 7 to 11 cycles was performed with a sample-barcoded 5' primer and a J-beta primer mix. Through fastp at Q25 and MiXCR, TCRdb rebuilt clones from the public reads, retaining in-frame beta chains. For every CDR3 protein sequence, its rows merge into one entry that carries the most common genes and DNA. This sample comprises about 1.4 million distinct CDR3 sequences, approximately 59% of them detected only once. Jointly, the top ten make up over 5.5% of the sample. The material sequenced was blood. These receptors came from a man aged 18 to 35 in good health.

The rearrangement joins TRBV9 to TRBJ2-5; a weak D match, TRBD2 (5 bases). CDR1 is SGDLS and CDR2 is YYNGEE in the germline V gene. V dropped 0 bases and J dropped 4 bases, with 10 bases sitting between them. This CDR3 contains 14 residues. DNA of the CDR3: TGTGCCAGCAGCGTAGGGTACGGAGGAGAGACCCAGTACTTC. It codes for CASSVGYGGETQYF.

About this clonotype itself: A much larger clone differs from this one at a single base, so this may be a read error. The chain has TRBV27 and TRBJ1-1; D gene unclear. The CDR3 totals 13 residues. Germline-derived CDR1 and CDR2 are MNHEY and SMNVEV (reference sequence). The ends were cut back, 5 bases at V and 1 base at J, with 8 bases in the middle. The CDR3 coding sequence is TGTGCCAGCAGTCCCTGGCAGAACACTGAAGCTTTCTTT. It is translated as CASSPWQNTEAFF.

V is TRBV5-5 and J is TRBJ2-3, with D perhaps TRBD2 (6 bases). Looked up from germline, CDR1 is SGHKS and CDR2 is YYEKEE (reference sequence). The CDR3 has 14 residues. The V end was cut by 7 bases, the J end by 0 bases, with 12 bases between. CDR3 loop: CASDRGLSTDTQYF. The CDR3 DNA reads TGTGCCAGCGATCGCGGACTAAGCACAGATACGCAGTATTTT.

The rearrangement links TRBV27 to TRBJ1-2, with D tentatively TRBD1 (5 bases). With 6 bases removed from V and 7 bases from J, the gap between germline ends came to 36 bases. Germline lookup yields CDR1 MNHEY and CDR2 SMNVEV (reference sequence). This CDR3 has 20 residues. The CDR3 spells CASSKAMPKRTDPNRGGYTF. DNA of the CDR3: TGTGCCAGCAGCAAAGCAATGCCGAAGAGGACCGATCCTAATAGGGGTGGCTACACCTTC.

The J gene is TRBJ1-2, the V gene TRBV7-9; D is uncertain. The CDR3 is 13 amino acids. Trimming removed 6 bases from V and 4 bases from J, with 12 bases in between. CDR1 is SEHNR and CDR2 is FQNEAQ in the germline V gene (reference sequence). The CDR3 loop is CASSPRELYGYTF. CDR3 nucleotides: TGTGCCAGCAGTCCGAGGGAACTCTATGGCTACACCTTC.

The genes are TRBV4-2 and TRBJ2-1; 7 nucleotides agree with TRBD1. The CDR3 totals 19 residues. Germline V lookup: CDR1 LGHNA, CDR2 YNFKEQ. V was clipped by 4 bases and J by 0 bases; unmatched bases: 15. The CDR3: CASSPIRDSLSYSYNEQFF. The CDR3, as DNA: TGTGCCAGCAGCCCAATACGGGACAGCTTAAGTTACTCCTACAATGAGCAGTTCTTC.

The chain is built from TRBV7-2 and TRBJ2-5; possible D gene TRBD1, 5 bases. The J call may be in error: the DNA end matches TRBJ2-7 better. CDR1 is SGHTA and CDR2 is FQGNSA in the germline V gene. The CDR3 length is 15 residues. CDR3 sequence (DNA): TGTGCCAGCAGCTTAACCGGACAACCCCTCTACGAGCAGTACTTC. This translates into CASSLTGQPLYEQYF.